Below are 27 T cell receptor beta chains sequenced from a single sample in a study of T cell responses to AZD1222 COVID-19 vaccine. Assay: immunoSEQ multiplex PCR; the TCRdb copy retains only in-frame clones and omits some. The table lists 120,000 to 150,000 clones, 90% of them singletons, with about 1.5% in the top ten. The starting material was peripheral blood, obtained 28 days after the second AZD1222 dose. The receptors come from an adult who received the AZD1222 COVID-19 vaccine.

This clone was counted a single time. J is TRBJ2-7 and V is TRBV28, with D possibly being TRBD2 (7 bases). The CDR3 spans 13 residues. The germline gives CDR1 MDHEN, CDR2 SYDVKM. Trimming stripped 5 bases from V and 7 bases from J, with 15 bases between. The CDR3 DNA reads TGTGCCAGCAGTAACGAAGGGAGGGGGGAGCAGTACTTC. Translating it yields CASSNEGRGEQYF.

This clone appeared a single time. The V and J genes are TRBV6-5 and TRBJ2-7; the D gene is possibly TRBD1 (6 bases). Germline V CDR1 and CDR2: MNHEY, SVGAGI. The CDR3 loop spans 14 amino acids. Trimming pared 5 bases from V and 5 bases from J, leaving 16 bases between. CDR3 loop: CASSPQGISHEQYF. DNA for the CDR3: TGTGCCAGCAGTCCCCAGGGGATTTCCCACGAGCAGTACTTC.

V is TRBV14 and J is TRBJ2-1, with TRBD2 matching 9 bases. Germline-derived CDR1 and CDR2 are SGHDN and FVKESK. CDR3 size: 18 residues. V shed 0 bases, J shed 4 bases, and the junction held 10 bases outside the gene matches. CDR3 nucleotides: TGTGCCAGCAGCCAAGATCTGTTTAGCGGGGGACGATACAATGAGCAGTTCTTC. Its translation is CASSQDLFSGGRYNEQFF.

The chain recombines TRBV20-1 with TRBJ1-1; no clear D gene. V was clipped by 2 bases and J by 7 bases, with 8 bases between them. Germline V lookup: CDR1 DFQATT, CDR2 SNEGSKA (reference sequence). CDR3 length: 11 residues. CDR3 nucleotide sequence: TGCAGTGCTAGATATGGGATTGAAGCTTTCTTT. Protein: CSARYGIEAFF.

This clone appeared a single time. The chain combines TRBV7-9 with TRBJ1-2, with unresolved D. V gave up 6 bases and J gave up 8 bases, with 13 bases separating them. Germline V gene data show CDR1 as SEHNR and CDR2 as FQNEAQ (reference sequence). There are 12 residues in the CDR3. The CDR3 sequence is CASRNEGQGYTF. For the CDR3, the DNA is TGTGCCAGCAGGAACGAAGGTCAGGGCTACACCTTC. Full variable domain (missing parts from reference TRBV7-9 and TRBJ1-2): DTGVSQNPRHKITKRGQNVTFRCDPISEHNRLYWYRQTLGQGPEFLTYFQNEAQLEKSRLLSDRFSAERPKGSFSTLEIQRTEQGDSAMYLCASRNEGQGYTFGSGTRLTVV.

The chain carries TRBV21-1 and TRBJ2-7; the table's TRBD1 call for D was not verified on the DNA. TRBV21-1 is labeled a pseudogene. The length of the CDR3 is 15 residues. The chain's CDR3 is CASSKAGENWFEQYF. CDR3 bases: TGTGCCAGCAGCAAAGCGGGCGAGAACTGGTTCGAGCAGTACTTC.

The chain links TRBV5-4 to TRBJ1-1, with 12 nucleotides matching TRBD1. CDR3 length: 14 amino acids. Trimming at V came to 4 bases and at J to 12 bases, leaving 10 bases not matched to a gene. Looked up from germline, CDR1 is SGHNT and CDR2 is YYREEE (reference sequence). CDR3 coding DNA: TGTGCCAGCAGCGGGACAGGGGGCGGATTGAGGCCTTTCTTT. Amino acids: CASSGTGGGLRPFF. Using reference TRBV5-4 and TRBJ1-1 for the parts outside the CDR3, the full variable domain is ETGVTQSPTHLIKTRGQQVTLRCSSQSGHNTVSWYQQALGQGPQFIFQYYREEENGRGNFPPRFSGLQFPNYSSELNVNALELDDSALYLCASSGTGGGLRPFFGQGTRLTVV.

This clone was detected only once. This sequence joins TRBV5-1 and TRBJ2-5, with D perhaps TRBD1 (5 bases). With 2 bases removed from V and 5 bases from J, the gap between germline ends came to 10 bases. The CDR3 runs 13 residues. Looked up from germline, CDR1 is SGHRS and CDR2 is YFSETQ. The DNA for the CDR3 is TGCGCCAGCAGCTTTCGAGCAGGGGAGACCCAGTACTTC. This gives the protein CASSFRAGETQYF. Full variable domain (outside the CDR3, taken from reference TRBV5-1 and TRBJ2-5): KAGVTQTPRYLIKTRGQQVTLSCSPISGHRSVSWYQQTPGQGLQFLFEYFSETQRNKGNFPGRFSGRQFSNSRSEMNVSTLELGDSALYLCASSFRAGETQYFGPGTRLLVL.

A few counts support this clone. The chain combines TRBV4-3 with TRBJ2-7; 7 nucleotides align to TRBD2. Germline assignment: CDR1 LGHNA and CDR2 YSLEER. CDR3 size: 15 residues. With 4 bases clipped from V and 2 bases from J, the junction kept 8 bases outside the gene matches. The CDR3 nucleotides read TGCGCCAGCAGCCCTTCCCAGGGAGGGGCCTACGAGCAGTACTTC. Protein: CASSPSQGGAYEQYF.

This chain connects TRBV7-3 to TRBJ2-5; 7 bases agree with TRBD1. The V gene end was trimmed by 5 bases and the J gene end by 5 bases; junction bases not matched to a gene: 14. CDR1 is SGHTA and CDR2 is FQGTGA in the germline V gene. The CDR3 consists of 16 residues. The CDR3 loop is CASSETGAQFGETQYF. The CDR3, as DNA: TGTGCCAGCAGCGAAACAGGGGCGCAATTTGGGGAGACCCAGTACTTC.

This rearrangement joins TRBV2 to TRBJ1-1, with a tentative D call TRBD1 (5 bases). In germline, CDR1 is SNHLY, CDR2 FYNNEI. V lost 2 bases and J lost 5, with 9 bases in between. The CDR3 contains 13 residues. As DNA, the CDR3 is TGTGCCAGCAGTGAAATGGGACGAACTGAAGCTTTCTTT. Translating gives CASSEMGRTEAFF.

This chain uses TRBV29-1 with TRBJ2-2; 9 nucleotides line up with TRBD1. The germline CDR1 and CDR2 sequences are SQVTM and ANQGSEA. The V gene end was trimmed by 7 bases and the J gene end by 7 bases; junction bases not matched to a gene: 10. CDR3 size: 14 residues. Here the CDR3 reads CSAGGQGNHGELFF. For the CDR3, the DNA is TGCAGCGCTGGGGGACAGGGAAACCACGGGGAGCTGTTTTTT.

V is TRBV9 and J is TRBJ1-4; TRBD1 agrees at 10 bases. V dropped 4 bases and J dropped 8; count of bases not matched to a gene: 11. CDR1 and CDR2 (germline): SGDLS, YYNGEE. The CDR3 totals 16 residues. CDR3 nucleotide sequence: TGTGCCAGCAGCACAGGGATGGGACAGGGGAACGAAAAACTGTTTTTT. Its protein is CASSTGMGQGNEKLFF.

The chain combines TRBV5-1 with TRBJ1-1; 9 positions match TRBD1. Germline-derived CDR1 and CDR2 are SGHRS and YFSETQ. Losses at the gene ends were 4 bases for V and 8 bases for J; bases not matched to a gene: 6. The CDR3 consists of 13 residues. The CDR3 DNA follows: TGCGCCAGCAGCCCGACAGGGGGAATAGAAGCTTTCTTT. Translation: CASSPTGGIEAFF.

The genes are TRBV10-2 and TRBJ1-5, with TRBD1 as a possible D gene (5 bases). V lost 6 bases and J 1 base, leaving 16 bases between the germline ends. CDR1 and CDR2 from the germline V gene are WSHSY and SAAADI. The CDR3 has 16 residues. The CDR3 DNA reads as TGCGCCAGCAGGGGGACTGGGGGTAGGAGCAATCAGCCCCAGCATTTT. This encodes CASRGTGGRSNQPQHF.

This clone was counted a single time. V gene TRBV30 combines with J gene TRBJ1-2; 7 bases are a match to TRBD1. The CDR3 is 12 residues long. CDR1 is GTSNPN, CDR2 SVGIG, per germline (reference sequence). The J segment lost 7 bases and the V segment lost 2 bases, leaving 4 bases of the junction unmatched. CDR3 in amino acids: CAWSSRGLGYTF. The CDR3 DNA reads as TGTGCCTGGAGTTCAAGGGGGCTTGGCTACACCTTC.

V usage is TRBV7-9 and J usage is TRBJ1-5; D is perhaps TRBD1 (5 bases). Trimming took 4 bases from V and 4 from J, leaving 20 bases between them. Germline CDR1 SEHNR, CDR2 FQNEAQ (reference sequence). This CDR3 comprises 17 residues. The CDR3 nucleotides are TGTGCCAGCAGCTCCTCGAGATCTAGCGGGGGGAATCAGCCCCAGCATTTT. This encodes CASSSSRSSGGNQPQHF.

The chain is built from TRBV5-6 and TRBJ2-2; 7 bases match TRBD2. The CDR3 is 16 amino acids. Germline-derived CDR1 and CDR2 are SGHDT and YYEEEE. Germline trimming cut 2 bases from V and 2 bases from J; bases unmatched to any gene: 6. The CDR3 nucleotides are TGTGCCAGCAGCTTTGTTCAAGCGGGAAACACCGGGGAGCTGTTTTTT. Translated, it gives CASSFVQAGNTGELFF.

In nucleotides, the CDR3 is TGTGCCAGCAGCCCCCGACTTTACTCCTACGAGCAGTACTTC. It encodes CASSPRLYSYEQYF. This chain joins TRBV9 and TRBJ2-7; D unresolved. CDR3 length equals 14 residues. Germline V gene data show CDR1 as SGDLS and CDR2 as YYNGEE. V lost 4 bases to trimming and J lost 0 bases, with 11 bases between them.

This rearrangement joins TRBV5-1 to TRBJ2-1, with 9 bases aligning to TRBD2. This CDR3 is 14 amino acids long. V was clipped by 0 bases and J by 8 bases; unmatched bases: 3. Per germline, CDR1 SGHRS and CDR2 YFSETQ. In DNA form, the CDR3 reads TGCGCCAGCAGCTTGGATAGCGGGAGTTATGAGCAGTTCTTC. Translation: CASSLDSGSYEQFF. Full variable domain (rest looked up from reference TRBV5-1 and TRBJ2-1): KAGVTQTPRYLIKTRGQQVTLSCSPISGHRSVSWYQQTPGQGLQFLFEYFSETQRNKGNFPGRFSGRQFSNSRSEMNVSTLELGDSALYLCASSLDSGSYEQFFGPGTRLTVL.

The rearrangement joins TRBV2 to TRBJ2-3, with D possibly being TRBD2 (6 bases). CDR3 size: 15 residues. V was cut by 10 bases and J by 0 bases, with 17 bases left in between. CDR1 is SNHLY, CDR2 FYNNEI, per germline. The CDR3 sequence is CATMRVGTSTDTQYF. CDR3 bases: TGTGCCACCATGAGGGTCGGGACTAGCACAGATACGCAGTATTTT.

This chain connects TRBV11-1 to TRBJ2-1; D unresolved. V lost 7 bases, J lost 8 bases, and 24 bases lay in between. CDR1 SGHAT and CDR2 FQDESV come from the germline V gene (reference sequence). The CDR3 is made up of 16 amino acids. The CDR3 DNA is TGTGCCAGCACCGAACCCAGGCAGGCTTCGATGCATGAGCAGTTCTTC. Translating it yields CASTEPRQASMHEQFF. Full variable domain (outside the CDR3, taken from reference TRBV11-1 and TRBJ2-1): EAEVAQSPRYKITEKSQAVAFWCDPISGHATLYWYRQILGQGPELLVQFQDESVVDDSQLPKDRFSAERLKGVDSTLKIQPAELGDSAMYLCASTEPRQASMHEQFFGPGTRLTVL.

The rearrangement uses TRBV9 and TRBJ1-2; D unresolved. The CDR3 totals 16 residues. V was trimmed by 0 bases and J by 6 bases, leaving 18 bases between them. Germline V gene sequence: CDR1 SGDLS, CDR2 YYNGEE. This CDR3 is CASSVDGAAALDGYTF. CDR3 bases: TGTGCCAGCAGCGTAGACGGCGCGGCAGCTCTGGATGGCTACACCTTC.

The chain carries TRBV28 and TRBJ2-6; 7 bases line up with TRBD1. V lost 5 bases, J lost 5 bases, and 6 bases stayed unmatched. The CDR3 covers 15 residues. Germline values: CDR1 MDHEN, CDR2 SYDVKM. The CDR3 loop reads CASSPTGNRANVLTF. CDR3 nucleotide sequence: TGTGCCAGCAGTCCGACAGGGAATAGGGCCAACGTCCTGACTTTC.

The chain combines TRBV6-5 with TRBJ1-5; 7 bases line up with TRBD1. Trimming at V came to 5 bases and at J to 3 bases, leaving 7 bases not matched to a gene. The CDR3 has 15 residues. Germline V lookup: CDR1 MNHEY, CDR2 SVGAGI. Written as DNA, the CDR3 is TGTGCCAGCAGTAAGGGGGCTTCCTCCAATCAGCCCCAGCATTTT. Its protein is CASSKGASSNQPQHF.

In DNA, the CDR3 is TGTGCCAGCAGCTTAACGGTAGGGGACGAGCAGTACTTC. Protein sequence: CASSLTVGDEQYF. The rearrangement joins TRBV7-2 to TRBJ2-7, with TRBD1 as a possible D gene (5 bases). This CDR3 is built from 13 residues. Germline CDR1 SGHTA, CDR2 FQGNSA. V lost 2 bases, J lost 5 bases, and 10 bases lay in between.

The chain recombines TRBV4-2 with TRBJ1-5; no reliable D call. Trimming removed 0 bases at V and 5 bases at J, with 2 bases between. The germline V gene encodes CDR1 LGHNA and CDR2 YNFKEQ. CDR3 length: 12 residues. CDR3 nucleotides: TGTGCCAGCAGCCAAGAGGATCAGCCCCAGCATTTT. This encodes CASSQEDQPQHF.